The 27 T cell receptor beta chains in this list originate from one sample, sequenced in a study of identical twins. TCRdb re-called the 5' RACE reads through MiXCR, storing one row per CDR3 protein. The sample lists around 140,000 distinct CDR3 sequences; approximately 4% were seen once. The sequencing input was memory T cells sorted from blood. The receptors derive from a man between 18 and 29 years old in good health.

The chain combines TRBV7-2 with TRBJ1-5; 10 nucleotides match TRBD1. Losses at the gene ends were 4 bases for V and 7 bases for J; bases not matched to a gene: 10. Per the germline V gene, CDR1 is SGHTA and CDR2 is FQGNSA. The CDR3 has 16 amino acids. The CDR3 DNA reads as TGTGCCAGCAGCTCCCGGGACAGGGGTTTCGGGCAGCCCCAGCATTTT. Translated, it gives CASSSRDRGFGQPQHF. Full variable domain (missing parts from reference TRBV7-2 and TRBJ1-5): GAGVSQSPSNKVTEKGKDVELRCDPISGHTALYWYRQSLGQGLEFLIYFQGNSAPDKSGLPSDRFSAERTGGSVSTLTIQRTQQEDSAVYLCASSSRDRGFGQPQHFGDGTRLSIL.

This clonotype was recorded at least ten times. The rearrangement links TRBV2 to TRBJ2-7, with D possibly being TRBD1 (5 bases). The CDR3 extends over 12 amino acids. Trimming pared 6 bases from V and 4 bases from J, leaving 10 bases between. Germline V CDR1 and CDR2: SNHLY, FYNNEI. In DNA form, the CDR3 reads TGTGCCAGCAGCTCAGGGTATTACGAGCAGTACGTC. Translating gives CASSSGYYEQYV.

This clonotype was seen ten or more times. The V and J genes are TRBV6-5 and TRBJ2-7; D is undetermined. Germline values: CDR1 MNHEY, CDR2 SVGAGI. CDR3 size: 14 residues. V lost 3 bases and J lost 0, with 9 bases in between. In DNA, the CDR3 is TGTGCCAGCAGTTATACTCCAAACTCCTACGAGCAGTACTTC. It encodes CASSYTPNSYEQYF.

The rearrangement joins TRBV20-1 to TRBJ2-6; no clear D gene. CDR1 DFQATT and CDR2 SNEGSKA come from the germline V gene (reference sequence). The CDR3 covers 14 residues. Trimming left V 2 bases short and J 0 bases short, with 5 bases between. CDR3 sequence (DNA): TGCAGTGCTAGACAACCCTCTGGGGCCAACGTCCTGACTTTC. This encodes CSARQPSGANVLTF.

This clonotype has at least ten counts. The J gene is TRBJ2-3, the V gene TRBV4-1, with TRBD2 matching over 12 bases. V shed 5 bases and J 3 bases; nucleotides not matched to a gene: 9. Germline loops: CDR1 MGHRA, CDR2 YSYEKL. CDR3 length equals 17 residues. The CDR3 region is CASSATTSGSGTDTQYF. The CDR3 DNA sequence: TGCGCCAGCAGCGCAACGACTAGCGGGAGTGGGACAGATACGCAGTATTTT.

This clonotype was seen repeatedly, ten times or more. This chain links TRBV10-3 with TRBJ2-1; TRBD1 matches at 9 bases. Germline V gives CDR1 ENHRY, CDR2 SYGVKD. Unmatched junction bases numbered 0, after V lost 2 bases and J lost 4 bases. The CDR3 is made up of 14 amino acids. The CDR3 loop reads CAISEDRGYNEQFF. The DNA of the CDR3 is TGTGCCATCAGTGAGGACAGGGGGTACAATGAGCAGTTCTTC.

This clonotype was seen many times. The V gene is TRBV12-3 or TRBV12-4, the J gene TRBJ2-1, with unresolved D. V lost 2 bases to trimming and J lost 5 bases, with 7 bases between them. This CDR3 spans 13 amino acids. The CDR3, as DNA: TGTGCCAGCAGTTTATCGCGTCACAATGAGCAGTTCTTC. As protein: CASSLSRHNEQFF.

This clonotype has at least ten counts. CDR3 region: CASSLRPGLDTGELFF. DNA for the CDR3: TGTGCCAGCAGCTTGAGACCGGGACTGGACACCGGGGAGCTGTTTTTT. The rearrangement uses TRBV7-7 and TRBJ2-2, with D tentatively TRBD2 (6 bases). The CDR3 extends over 16 amino acids. From germline, CDR1 is SSHAT and CDR2 FNYEAQ (reference sequence). The V and J ends lost 3 bases and 3 bases respectively, with 14 bases between them. Using reference TRBV7-7 and TRBJ2-2 for the parts outside the CDR3, the full variable domain is GAGVSQSPRYKVTKRGQDVTLRCDPISSHATLYWYQQALGQGPEFLTYFNYEAQPDKSGLPSDRFSAERPEGSISTLTIQRTEQRDSAMYRCASSLRPGLDTGELFFGEGSRLTVL.

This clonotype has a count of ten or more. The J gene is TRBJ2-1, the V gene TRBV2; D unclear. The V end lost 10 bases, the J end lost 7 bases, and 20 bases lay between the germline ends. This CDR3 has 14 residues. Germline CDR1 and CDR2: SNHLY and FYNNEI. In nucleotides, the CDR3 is TGTGCCATTACCCCGGTTAGTACCGTAAATGAGCAGTTCTTC. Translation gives CAITPVSTVNEQFF.

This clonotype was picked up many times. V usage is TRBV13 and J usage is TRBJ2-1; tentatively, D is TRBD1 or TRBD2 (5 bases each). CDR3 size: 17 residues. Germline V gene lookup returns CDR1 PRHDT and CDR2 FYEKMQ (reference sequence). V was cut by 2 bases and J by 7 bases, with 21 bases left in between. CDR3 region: CASSLITGNKKGNEQFF. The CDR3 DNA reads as TGTGCCAGCAGCTTAATAACCGGGAACAAGAAGGGGAATGAGCAGTTCTTC.

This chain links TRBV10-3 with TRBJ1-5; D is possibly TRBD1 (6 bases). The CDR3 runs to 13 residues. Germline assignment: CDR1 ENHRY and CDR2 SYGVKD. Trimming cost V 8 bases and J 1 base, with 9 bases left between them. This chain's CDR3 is CAIGQGSNQPQHF. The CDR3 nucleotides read TGTGCCATCGGGCAGGGGAGCAATCAGCCCCAGCATTTT.

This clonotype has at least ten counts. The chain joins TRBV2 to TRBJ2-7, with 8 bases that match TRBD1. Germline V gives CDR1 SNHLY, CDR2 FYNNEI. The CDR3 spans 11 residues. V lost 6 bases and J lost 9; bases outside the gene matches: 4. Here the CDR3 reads CASRFDRGQYF. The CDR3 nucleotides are TGTGCCAGCAGATTTGACAGGGGGCAGTACTTC.

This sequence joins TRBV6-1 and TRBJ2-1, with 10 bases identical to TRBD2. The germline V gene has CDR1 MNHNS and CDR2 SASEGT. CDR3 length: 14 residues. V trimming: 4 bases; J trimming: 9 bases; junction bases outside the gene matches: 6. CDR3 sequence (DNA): TGTGCCAGCAGTGGAGCCGGGACTAGCGTTGAGCAGTTCTTC. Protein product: CASSGAGTSVEQFF.

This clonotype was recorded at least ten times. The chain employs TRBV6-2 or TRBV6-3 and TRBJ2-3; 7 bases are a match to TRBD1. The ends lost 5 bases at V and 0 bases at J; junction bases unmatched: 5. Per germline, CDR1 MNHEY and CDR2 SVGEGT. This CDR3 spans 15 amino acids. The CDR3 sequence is CASSPTGQSTDTQYF. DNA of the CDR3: TGTGCCAGCAGTCCTACGGGACAGAGCACAGATACGCAGTATTTT.

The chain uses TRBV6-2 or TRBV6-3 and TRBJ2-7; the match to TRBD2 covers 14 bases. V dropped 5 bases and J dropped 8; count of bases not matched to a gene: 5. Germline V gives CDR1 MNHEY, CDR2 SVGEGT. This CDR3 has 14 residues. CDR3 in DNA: TGTGCCAGCAGTGGGACTAGCGGGAGAACTAAGCAGTACTTC. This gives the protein CASSGTSGRTKQYF.

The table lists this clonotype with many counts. The CDR3 DNA follows: TGTGCCAGCAGTCAAACGGCGGTTGGCAGAGAAAAAGAGACCCAGTACTTC. Its protein is CASSQTAVGREKETQYF. The rearrangement links TRBV27 to TRBJ2-5; no clear D. In germline, CDR1 is MNHEY, CDR2 SMNVEV (reference sequence). V shed 5 bases and J shed 3 bases, with 22 bases lying between them. The CDR3 runs to 17 residues.

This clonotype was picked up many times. CDR3 amino acids: CASMGLAGGNSNEQFF. In nucleotides, the CDR3 is TGTGCCAGCATGGGACTAGCGGGAGGGAATAGCAATGAGCAGTTCTTC. V usage is TRBV6-1 and J usage is TRBJ2-1; 16 positions match TRBD2. CDR1 MNHNS and CDR2 SASEGT come from the germline V gene. CDR3 length: 16 residues. With 7 bases clipped from V and 6 bases from J, the junction kept 6 bases outside the gene matches.

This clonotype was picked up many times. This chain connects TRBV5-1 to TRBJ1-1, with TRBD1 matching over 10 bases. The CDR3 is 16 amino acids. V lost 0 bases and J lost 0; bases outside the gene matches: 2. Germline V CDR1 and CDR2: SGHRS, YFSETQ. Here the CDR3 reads CASSLAGTGVNTEAFF. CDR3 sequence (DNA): TGCGCCAGCAGCTTGGCCGGGACAGGGGTGAACACTGAAGCTTTCTTT.

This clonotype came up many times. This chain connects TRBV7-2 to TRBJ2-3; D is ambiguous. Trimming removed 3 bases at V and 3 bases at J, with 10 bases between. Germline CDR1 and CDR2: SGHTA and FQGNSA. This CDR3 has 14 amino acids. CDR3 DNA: TGTGCCAGCAGCTTGTTAAAAGGGACAGATACGCAGTATTTT. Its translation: CASSLLKGTDTQYF.

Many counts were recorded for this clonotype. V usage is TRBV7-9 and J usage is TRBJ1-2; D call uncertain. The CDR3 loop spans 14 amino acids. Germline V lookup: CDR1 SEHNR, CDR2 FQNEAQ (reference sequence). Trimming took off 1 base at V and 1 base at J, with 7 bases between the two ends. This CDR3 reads CASSLDRYNYGYTF. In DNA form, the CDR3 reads TGTGCCAGCAGCTTAGACAGATATAACTATGGCTACACCTTC.

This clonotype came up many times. The CDR3 reads CASSPSGQGQYF. The CDR3 DNA is TGTGCCAGCAGCCCCTCGGGACAGGGGCAGTATTTT. The chain has TRBV7-2 and TRBJ2-3, with 9 bases fitting TRBD1. J gave up 11 bases and V 5 bases, and 5 bases lay outside the gene matches. CDR1 and CDR2 from the germline V gene are SGHTA and FQGNSA. This CDR3 is built from 12 residues.

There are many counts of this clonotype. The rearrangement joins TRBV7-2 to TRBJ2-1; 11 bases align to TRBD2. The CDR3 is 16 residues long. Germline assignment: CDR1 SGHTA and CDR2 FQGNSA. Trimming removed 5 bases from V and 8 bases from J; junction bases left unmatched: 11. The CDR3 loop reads CASSPALAGGIYEQFF. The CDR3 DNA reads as TGTGCCAGCAGCCCGGCCCTAGCGGGAGGTATCTATGAGCAGTTCTTC.

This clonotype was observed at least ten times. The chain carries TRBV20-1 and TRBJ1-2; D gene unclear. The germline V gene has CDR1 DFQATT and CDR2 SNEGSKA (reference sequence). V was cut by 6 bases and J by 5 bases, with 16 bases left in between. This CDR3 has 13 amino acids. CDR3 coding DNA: TGCAGTGCGCTTCCCCAGGCGGGGTATGGCTACACCTTC. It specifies CSALPQAGYGYTF.

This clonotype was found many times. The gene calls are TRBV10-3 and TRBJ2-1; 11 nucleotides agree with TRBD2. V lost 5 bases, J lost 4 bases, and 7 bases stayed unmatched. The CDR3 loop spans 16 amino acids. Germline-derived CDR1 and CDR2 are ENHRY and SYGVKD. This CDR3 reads CAISSVTSGSYNEQFF. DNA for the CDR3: TGTGCCATCAGTTCCGTCACTAGCGGGAGTTACAATGAGCAGTTCTTC.

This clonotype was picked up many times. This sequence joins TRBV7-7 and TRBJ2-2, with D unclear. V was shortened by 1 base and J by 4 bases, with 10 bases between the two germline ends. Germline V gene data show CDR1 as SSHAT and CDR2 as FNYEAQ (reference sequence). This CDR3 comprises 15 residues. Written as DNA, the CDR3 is TGTGCCAGCAGCTTAGTTCCCGGGTCCACCGGGGAGCTGTTTTTT. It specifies CASSLVPGSTGELFF. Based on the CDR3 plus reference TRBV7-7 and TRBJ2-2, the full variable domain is GAGVSQSPRYKVTKRGQDVTLRCDPISSHATLYWYQQALGQGPEFLTYFNYEAQPDKSGLPSDRFSAERPEGSISTLTIQRTEQRDSAMYRCASSLVPGSTGELFFGEGSRLTVL.

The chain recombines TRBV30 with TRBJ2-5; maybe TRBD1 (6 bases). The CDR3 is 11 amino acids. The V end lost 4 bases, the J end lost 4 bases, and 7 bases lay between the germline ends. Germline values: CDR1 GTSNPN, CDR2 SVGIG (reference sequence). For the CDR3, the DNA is TGTGCCTGGACAGGGGCAGAGACCCAGTACTTC. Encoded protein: CAWTGAETQYF.

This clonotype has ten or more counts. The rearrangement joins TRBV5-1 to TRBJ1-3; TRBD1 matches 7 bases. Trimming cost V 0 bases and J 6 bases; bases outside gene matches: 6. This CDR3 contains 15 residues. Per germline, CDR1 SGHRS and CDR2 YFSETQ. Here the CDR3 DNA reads TGCGCCAGCAGCTTGGGAGACAGGGTTTTAAACACCATATATTTT. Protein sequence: CASSLGDRVLNTIYF.